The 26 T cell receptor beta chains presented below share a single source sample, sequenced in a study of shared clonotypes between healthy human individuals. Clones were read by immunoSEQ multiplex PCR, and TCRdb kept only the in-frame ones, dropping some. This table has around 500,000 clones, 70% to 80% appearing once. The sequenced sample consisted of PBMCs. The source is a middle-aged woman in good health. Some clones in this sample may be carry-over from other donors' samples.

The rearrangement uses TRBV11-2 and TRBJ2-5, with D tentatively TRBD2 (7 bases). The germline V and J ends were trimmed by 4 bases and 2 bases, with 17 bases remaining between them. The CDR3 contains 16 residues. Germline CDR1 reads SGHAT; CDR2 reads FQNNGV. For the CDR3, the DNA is TGTGCCAGCAGCTCGGAGGGGGGAGGGTATCAAGAGACCCAGTACTTC. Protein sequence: CASSSEGGGYQETQYF.

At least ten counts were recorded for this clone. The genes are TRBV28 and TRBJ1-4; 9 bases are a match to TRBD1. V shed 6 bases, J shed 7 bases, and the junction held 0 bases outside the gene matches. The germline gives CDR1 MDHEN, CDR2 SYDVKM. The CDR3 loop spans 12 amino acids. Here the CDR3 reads CASRTGGEKLFF. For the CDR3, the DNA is TGTGCCAGCAGGACAGGGGGTGAAAAACTGTTTTTT.

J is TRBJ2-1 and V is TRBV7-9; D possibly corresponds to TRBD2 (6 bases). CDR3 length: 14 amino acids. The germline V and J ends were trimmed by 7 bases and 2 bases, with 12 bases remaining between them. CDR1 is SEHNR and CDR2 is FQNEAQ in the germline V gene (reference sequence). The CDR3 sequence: CASTKRAAYNEQFF. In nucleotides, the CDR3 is TGTGCCAGCACGAAGCGGGCGGCCTACAATGAGCAGTTCTTC.

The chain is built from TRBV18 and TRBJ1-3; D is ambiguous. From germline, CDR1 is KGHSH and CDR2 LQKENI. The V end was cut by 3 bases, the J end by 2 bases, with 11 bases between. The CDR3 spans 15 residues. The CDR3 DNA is TGTGCCAGCTCACCGAGTGGCCAAACTGGAAACACCATATATTTT. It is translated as CASSPSGQTGNTIYF.

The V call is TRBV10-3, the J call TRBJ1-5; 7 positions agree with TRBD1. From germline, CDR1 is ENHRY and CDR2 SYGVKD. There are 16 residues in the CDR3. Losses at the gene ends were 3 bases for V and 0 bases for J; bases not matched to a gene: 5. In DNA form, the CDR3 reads TGTGCCATCAGTGACGGGACAGTCTATAGCAATCAGCCCCAGCATTTT. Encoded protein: CAISDGTVYSNQPQHF.

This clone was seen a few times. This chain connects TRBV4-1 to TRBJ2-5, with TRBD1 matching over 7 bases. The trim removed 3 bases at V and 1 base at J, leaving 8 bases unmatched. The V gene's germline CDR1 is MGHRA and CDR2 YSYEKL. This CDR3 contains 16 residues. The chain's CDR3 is CASSQGTGALQETQYF. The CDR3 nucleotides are TGCGCCAGCAGCCAGGGCACAGGGGCCCTCCAAGAGACCCAGTACTTC.

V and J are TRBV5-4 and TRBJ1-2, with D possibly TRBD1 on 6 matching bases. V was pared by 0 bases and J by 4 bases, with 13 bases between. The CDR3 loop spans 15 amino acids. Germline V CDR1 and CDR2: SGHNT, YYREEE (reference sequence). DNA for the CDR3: TGTGCCAGCAGCTTGGACAGGGCGCGGAGCTATGGCTACACCTTC. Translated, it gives CASSLDRARSYGYTF.

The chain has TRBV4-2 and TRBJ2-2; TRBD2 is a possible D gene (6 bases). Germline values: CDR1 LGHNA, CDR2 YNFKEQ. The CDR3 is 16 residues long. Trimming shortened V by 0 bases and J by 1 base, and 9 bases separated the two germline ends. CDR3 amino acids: CASSQDGGGNTGELFF. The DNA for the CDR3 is TGTGCCAGCAGCCAAGATGGGGGAGGGAACACCGGGGAGCTGTTTTTT.

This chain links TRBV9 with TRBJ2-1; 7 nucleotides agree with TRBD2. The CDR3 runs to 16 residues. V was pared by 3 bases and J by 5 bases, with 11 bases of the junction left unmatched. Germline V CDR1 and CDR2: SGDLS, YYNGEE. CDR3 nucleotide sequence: TGTGCCAGCAGCGCCAGTGGGGCGGGAGTAAACAATGAGCAGTTCTTC. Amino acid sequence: CASSASGAGVNNEQFF.

DNA of the CDR3: TGCGCCAGCAGCTCCAGACAGGGGGCGTCCTACGAGCAGTACTTC. This codes for CASSSRQGASYEQYF. The J gene is TRBJ2-7, the V gene TRBV4-3; 10 positions agree with TRBD1. The CDR3 sequence is 15 residues long. In germline, CDR1 is LGHNA, CDR2 YSLEER. V gave up 5 bases and J gave up 1 base; unmatched junction bases: 5.

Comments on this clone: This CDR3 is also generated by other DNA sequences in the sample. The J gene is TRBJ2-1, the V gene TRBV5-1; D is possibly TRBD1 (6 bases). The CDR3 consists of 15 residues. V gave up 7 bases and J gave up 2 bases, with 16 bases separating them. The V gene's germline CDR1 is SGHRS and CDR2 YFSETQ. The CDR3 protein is CASSLGQGPYNEQFF. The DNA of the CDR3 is TGCGCCAGCTCCCTGGGGCAGGGGCCCTACAATGAGCAGTTCTTC.

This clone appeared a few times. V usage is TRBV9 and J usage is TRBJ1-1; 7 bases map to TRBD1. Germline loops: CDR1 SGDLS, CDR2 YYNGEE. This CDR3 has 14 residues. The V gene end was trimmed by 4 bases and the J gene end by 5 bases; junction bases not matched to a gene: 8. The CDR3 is CASSPNRGFTEAFF. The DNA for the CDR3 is TGTGCCAGCAGCCCTAACAGGGGATTTACTGAAGCTTTCTTT.

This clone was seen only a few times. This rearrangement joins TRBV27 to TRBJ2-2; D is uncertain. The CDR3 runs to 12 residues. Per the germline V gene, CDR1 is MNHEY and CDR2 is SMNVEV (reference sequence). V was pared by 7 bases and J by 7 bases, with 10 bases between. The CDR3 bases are TGTGCCAGCACCCGCTCGGGCGGGGAGCTGTTTTTT. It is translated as CASTRSGGELFF.

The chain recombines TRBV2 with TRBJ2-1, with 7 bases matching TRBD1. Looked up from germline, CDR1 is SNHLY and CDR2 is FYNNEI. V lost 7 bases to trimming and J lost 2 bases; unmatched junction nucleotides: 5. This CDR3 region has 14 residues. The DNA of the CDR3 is TGTGCCAGCAATCGACAGGGTACCTACAATGAGCAGTTCTTC. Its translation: CASNRQGTYNEQFF.

The CDR3 DNA sequence: TGTGCCAGCAGCGTAGGTAGCCTCTACAATGAGCAGTTCTTC. Its translation: CASSVGSLYNEQFF. The chain employs TRBV9 and TRBJ2-1; D unclear. Germline V gene lookup returns CDR1 SGDLS and CDR2 YYNGEE. Trimming removed 0 bases at V and 3 bases at J, with 7 bases between. The CDR3 is 14 residues long.

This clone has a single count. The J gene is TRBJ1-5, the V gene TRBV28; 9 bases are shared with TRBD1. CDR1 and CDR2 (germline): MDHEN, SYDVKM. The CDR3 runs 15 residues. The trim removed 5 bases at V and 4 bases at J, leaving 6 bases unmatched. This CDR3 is CASSRTDRGNQPQHF. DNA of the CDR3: TGTGCCAGCAGTCGGACGGACAGGGGAAATCAGCCCCAGCATTTT.

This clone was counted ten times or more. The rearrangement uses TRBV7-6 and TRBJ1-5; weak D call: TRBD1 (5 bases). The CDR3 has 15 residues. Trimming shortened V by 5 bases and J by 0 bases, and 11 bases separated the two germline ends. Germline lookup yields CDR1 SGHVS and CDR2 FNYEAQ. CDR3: CASSGHYYSNQPQHF. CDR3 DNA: TGTGCCAGCAGCGGACACTACTATAGCAATCAGCCCCAGCATTTT. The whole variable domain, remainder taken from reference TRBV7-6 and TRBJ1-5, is GAGVSQSPRYKVTKRGQDVALRCDPISGHVSLYWYRQALGQGPEFLTYFNYEAQQDKSGLPNDRFSAERPEGSISTLTIQRTEQRDSAMYRCASSGHYYSNQPQHFGDGTRLSIL.

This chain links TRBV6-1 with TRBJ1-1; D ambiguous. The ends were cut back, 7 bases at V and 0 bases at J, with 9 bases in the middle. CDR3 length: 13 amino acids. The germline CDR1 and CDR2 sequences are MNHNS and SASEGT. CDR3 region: CASTMTVNTEAFF. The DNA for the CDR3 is TGTGCCAGCACCATGACGGTGAACACTGAAGCTTTCTTT.

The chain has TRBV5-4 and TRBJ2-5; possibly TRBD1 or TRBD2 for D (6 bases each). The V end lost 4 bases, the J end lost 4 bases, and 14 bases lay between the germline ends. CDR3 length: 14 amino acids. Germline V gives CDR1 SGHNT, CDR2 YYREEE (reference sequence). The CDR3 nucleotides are TGTGCCAGCAGCCGGGTGGGGGGCGCAGAGACCCAGTACTTC. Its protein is CASSRVGGAETQYF.

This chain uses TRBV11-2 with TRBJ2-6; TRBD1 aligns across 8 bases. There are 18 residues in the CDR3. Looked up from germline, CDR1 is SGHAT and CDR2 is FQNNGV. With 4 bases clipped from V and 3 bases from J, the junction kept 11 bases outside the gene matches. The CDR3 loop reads CASSSHRGGQGGANVLTF. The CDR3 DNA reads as TGTGCCAGCAGCTCTCACCGGGGCGGACAGGGTGGGGCCAACGTCCTGACTTTC.

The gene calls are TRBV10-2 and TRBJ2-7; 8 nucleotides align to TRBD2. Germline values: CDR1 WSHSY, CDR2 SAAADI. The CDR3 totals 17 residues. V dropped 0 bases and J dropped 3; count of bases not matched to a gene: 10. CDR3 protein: CASSESPPSAGVYEQYF. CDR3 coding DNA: TGCGCCAGCAGTGAGTCCCCCCCCTCAGCGGGGGTCTACGAGCAGTACTTC.

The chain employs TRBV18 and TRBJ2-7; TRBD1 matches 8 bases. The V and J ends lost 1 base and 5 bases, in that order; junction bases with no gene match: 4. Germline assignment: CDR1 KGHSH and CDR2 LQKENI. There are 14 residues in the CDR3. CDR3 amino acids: CASSPRTGSDEQYF. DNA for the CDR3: TGTGCCAGCTCACCACGGACAGGGAGCGACGAGCAGTACTTC.

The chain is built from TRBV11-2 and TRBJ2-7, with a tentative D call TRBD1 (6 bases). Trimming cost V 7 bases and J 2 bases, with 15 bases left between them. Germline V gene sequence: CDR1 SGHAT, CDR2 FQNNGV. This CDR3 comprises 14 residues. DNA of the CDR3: TGTGCCAGCACCTGGGCCGGACAGCCCTACGAGCAGTACTTC. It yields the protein CASTWAGQPYEQYF.

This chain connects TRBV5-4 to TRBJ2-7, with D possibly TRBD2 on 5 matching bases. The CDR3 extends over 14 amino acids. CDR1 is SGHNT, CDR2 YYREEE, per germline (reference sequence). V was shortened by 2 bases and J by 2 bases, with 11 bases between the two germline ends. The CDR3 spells CASSLAVPPYEQYF. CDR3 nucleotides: TGTGCCAGCAGCTTAGCGGTTCCGCCCTACGAGCAGTACTTC.

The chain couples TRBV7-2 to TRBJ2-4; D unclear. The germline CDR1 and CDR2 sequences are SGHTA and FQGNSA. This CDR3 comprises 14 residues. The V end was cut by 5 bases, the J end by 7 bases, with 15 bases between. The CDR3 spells CASSTARARNIQYF. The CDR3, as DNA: TGTGCCAGCAGCACAGCTCGGGCGCGGAACATTCAGTACTTC.

The CDR3: CASSGGGGDLNQPQHF. The CDR3 nucleotides are TGTGCCAGCAGTGGGGGAGGAGGGGACCTGAATCAGCCCCAGCATTTT. The chain is built from TRBV28 and TRBJ1-5; tentative D call: TRBD1 (5 bases). Between the trimmed V and J ends, which lost 5 bases and 4 bases, there was a span of 18 bases. CDR3 length: 16 residues. Germline values: CDR1 MDHEN, CDR2 SYDVKM. The full variable domain, its missing parts supplied by reference TRBV28 and TRBJ1-5, is DVKVTQSSRYLVKRTGEKVFLECVQDMDHENMFWYRQDPGLGLRLIYFSYDVKMKEKGDIPEGYSVSREKKERFSLILESASTNQTSMYLCASSGGGGDLNQPQHFGDGTRLSIL.